A selection of T cell receptor beta chains follows, all from one sample in a study of T-cell memory formation after mild COVID-19. MiXCR, run by TCRdb on the 5' RACE reads, gives a single entry per CDR3 protein. This sample yields 170,000 or so distinct CDR3 sequences, of which 20% to 25% are seen a single time; about 23% belongs to the top ten. Material for sequencing was PBMCs or a T cell subset sorted from them (not recorded which). All receptors derive from an adult woman who had mild COVID-19 (a few samples of this study predate the infection). Cell type and time point are not known. Both conserved end residues are part of each CDR3.

TRBV12-3/TRBV12-4	TRBJ2-1	CASSFPGNEQFF
TRBV20-1	TRBJ2-5	CSASTSSGRGETQYF
TRBV24-1	TRBJ1-5	CATSDGYSNQPQHF
TRBV5-1	TRBJ2-1	CASSSGDISYNEQFF
TRBV5-1	TRBJ1-2	CASSFGDSNYGYTF
TRBV6-1	TRBJ2-7	CASSEALQGSDEQYF
TRBV5-1	TRBJ2-7	CASSLEGPWGYEQYF
TRBV4-2	TRBJ2-7	CASSQMGTGRYEQYF
TRBV7-6	TRBJ2-5	CASSARGSLQTQYF
TRBV7-9	TRBJ2-1	CASSIAGYNEQFF
TRBV7-2	TRBJ1-2	CASSLGAFNYGYTF
TRBV3-1	TRBJ2-2	CASSPRDSTGELFF
TRBV14	TRBJ2-1	CASSQGEGTVYNEQFF
TRBV24-1	TRBJ2-2	CATSDLTNTGELFF
TRBV7-9	TRBJ1-1	CASSLGGDHLNTEAFF
TRBV1	TRBJ1-1	CTSSQDSPPGSVNTEAFF
TRBV10-3	TRBJ2-3	CAISEPSGGVSTDTQYF